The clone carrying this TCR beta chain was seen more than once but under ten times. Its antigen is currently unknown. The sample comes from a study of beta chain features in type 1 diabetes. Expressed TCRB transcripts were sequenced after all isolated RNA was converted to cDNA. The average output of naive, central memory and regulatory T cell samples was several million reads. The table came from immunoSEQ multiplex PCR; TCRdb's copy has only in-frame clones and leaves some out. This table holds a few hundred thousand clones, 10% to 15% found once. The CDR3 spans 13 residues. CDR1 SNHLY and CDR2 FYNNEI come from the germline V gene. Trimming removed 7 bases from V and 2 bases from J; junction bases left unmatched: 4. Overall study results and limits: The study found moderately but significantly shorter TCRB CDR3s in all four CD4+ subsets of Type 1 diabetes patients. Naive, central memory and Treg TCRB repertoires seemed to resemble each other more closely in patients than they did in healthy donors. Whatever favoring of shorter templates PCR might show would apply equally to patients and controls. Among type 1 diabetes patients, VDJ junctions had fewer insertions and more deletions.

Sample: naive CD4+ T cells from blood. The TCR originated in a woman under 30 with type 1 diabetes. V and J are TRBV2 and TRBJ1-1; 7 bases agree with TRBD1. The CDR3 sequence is CASTRGTNTEAFF. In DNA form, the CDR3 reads TGTGCCAGCACCAGGGGGACCAACACTGAAGCTTTCTTT.